This section outlines one TCR beta chain sequence together with its context. These data come from a study of blood T cell repertoires in COVID-19. For the study at large: Researchers got acute and convalescent COVID-19 samples from the United States, Italy and Spain. PBMCs, B-cell-depleted T cells, or T cells provided the cDNA or gDNA that made up the material.

Original processing methods: Reference gene primer amplification in the assay estimated nucleated cell counts. The protocol was immunoSEQ multiplex PCR, while the TCRdb copy is restricted to in-frame clones and leaves out a portion. The V and J calls and clone size are taken from that table; D and trimming were inferred from the DNA. The sample carries roughly 79,000 clones, roughly 90% recorded once. The origin of this receptor is a man over 45 with active COVID-19. Sample: peripheral blood.

CDR3 loop: CATSAKPRELNEQFF. CDR3 in DNA: TGTGCCACCAGCGCAAAACCCCGGGAGTTAAATGAGCAGTTCTTC. The chain uses TRBV15 and TRBJ2-1; perhaps TRBD2 as D (6 bases). Trimming took 5 bases from V and 7 from J, leaving 18 bases between them. Germline CDR1 LNHNV, CDR2 YYDKDF (reference sequence). This CDR3 comprises 15 residues. The variable domain in full, completed from reference TRBV15 and TRBJ2-1, reads DAMVIQNPRYQVTQFGKPVTLSCSQTLNHNVMYWYQQKSSQAPKLLFHYYDKDFNNEADTPDNFQSRRPNTSFCFLDIRSPGLGDTAMYLCATSAKPRELNEQFFGPGTRLTVL.